This TCR beta chain was identified during a study of T cells in Graves' hyperthyroidism and ophthalmopathy. Points from the study as a whole: Among clonotypes expanded in thyroid above 0.001, most were also found in blood. For ophthalmopathy, model prediction preceded onset by a median about 6.4 months.

This CDR3 has 13 amino acids. Trimming left V 10 bases short and J 2 bases short, with 12 bases between. Per the germline V gene, CDR1 is LNHDA and CDR2 is SQIVND (reference sequence). This clonotype is a singleton in its sample. Its antigen is still unknown. Together with thyroid ultrasound, orbital computed tomography, serum thyroxine and TRAb, clinical symptoms were used for diagnoses. TCR beta CDR3 region amplification was performed from RNA transcripts. An initial round of RT-PCR targeting the TCR CDR3 relied on the HTBI primer set. TCRdb re-derived calls from the multiplex PCR reads in MiXCR, one entry per CDR3 protein. The sample has about 59,000 distinct CDR3 sequences, about 53% seen once.

This TCR was recovered from a woman aged 55-69 years with Graves' ophthalmopathy. Sequencing used blood. This chain joins TRBV19 and TRBJ1-5; D is ambiguous. Here the CDR3 reads CAINNGGNQPQHF. CDR3 bases: TGTGCCATCAATAATGGGGGCAATCAGCCCCAGCATTTT.